The entry below gives a single T cell receptor beta chain sequence along with its context. A read error is possible here, since a much larger clone lies one base away. These data belong to a study of T cells in Graves' hyperthyroidism and ophthalmopathy. Thyroid ultrasound and orbital computed tomography, with clinical symptoms and serum thyroxine and TRAb, informed diagnoses. CDR3 length: 14 residues. CDR1 is SGHDT and CDR2 is YYEEEE in the germline V gene. The CDR3 regions of TCR beta were amplified from RNA transcripts. When the TCR CDR3 underwent first-round RT-PCR, the HTBI primer set was used. MiXCR was run by TCRdb on the multiplex PCR reads, yielding one entry per CDR3 protein. The sample yields about 500,000 distinct CDR3 sequences, 46% seen once.

This chain links TRBV5-6 with TRBJ1-1; tentative D call: TRBD1 (5 bases). The TCR comes from an adult woman with Graves' disease, either hyperthyroidism or ophthalmopathy (not recorded which). Sequencing used peripheral blood or thyroid tissue (not recorded which). CDR3 sequence reads: CASSLFTTGTEALF. The DNA for the CDR3 is TGTGCCAGCAGCTTGTTCACCACTGGGACTGAAGCTCTCTTT.